What follows is one T cell receptor (beta chain) and its context. This sample stems from a study of CD8+ T cells in alopecia areata. CDR3 length: 15 amino acids. Trimming stripped 3 bases from V and 0 bases from J, with 11 bases between. Germline V gene sequence: CDR1 SGHNT, CDR2 YYREEE (reference sequence). RNA extraction was followed by reverse transcription into cDNA, which acted as the sequencing template. The method was immunoSEQ multiplex PCR; TCRdb's version includes in-frame clones alone and lacks a portion of them. The repertoire holds around 99,000 clones, around 83% seen once, with 20% to 25% in the top ten. Treatment specified: oral pan-JAK inhibitor, 5-10 mg twice daily.

The sequence derives from a human donor with alopecia areata. The rearrangement uses TRBV5-4 and TRBJ2-3; D ambiguous. The sample in question was CD8+ T cells sorted from blood, obtained at week 24, from a patient treated with tofacitinib. DNA for the CDR3: TGTGCCAGCAGCTCGGCCTGGGTTAGCACAGATACGCAGTATTTT. Translation: CASSSAWVSTDTQYF.